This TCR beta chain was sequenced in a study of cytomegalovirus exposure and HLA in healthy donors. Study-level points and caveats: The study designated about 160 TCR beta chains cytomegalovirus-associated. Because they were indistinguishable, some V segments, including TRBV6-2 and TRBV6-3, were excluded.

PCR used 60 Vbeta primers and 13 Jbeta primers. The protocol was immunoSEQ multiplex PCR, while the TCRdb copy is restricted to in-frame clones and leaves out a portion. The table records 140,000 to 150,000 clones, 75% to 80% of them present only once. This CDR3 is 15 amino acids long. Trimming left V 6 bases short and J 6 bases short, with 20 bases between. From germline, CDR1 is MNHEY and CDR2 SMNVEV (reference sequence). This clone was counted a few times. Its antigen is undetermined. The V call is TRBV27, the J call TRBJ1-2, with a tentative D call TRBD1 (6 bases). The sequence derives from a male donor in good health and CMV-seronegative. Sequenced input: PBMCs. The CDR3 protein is CASRPRQAVLNGYTF. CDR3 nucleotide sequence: TGTGCCAGCAGACCAAGACAGGCCGTATTGAATGGCTACACCTTC.